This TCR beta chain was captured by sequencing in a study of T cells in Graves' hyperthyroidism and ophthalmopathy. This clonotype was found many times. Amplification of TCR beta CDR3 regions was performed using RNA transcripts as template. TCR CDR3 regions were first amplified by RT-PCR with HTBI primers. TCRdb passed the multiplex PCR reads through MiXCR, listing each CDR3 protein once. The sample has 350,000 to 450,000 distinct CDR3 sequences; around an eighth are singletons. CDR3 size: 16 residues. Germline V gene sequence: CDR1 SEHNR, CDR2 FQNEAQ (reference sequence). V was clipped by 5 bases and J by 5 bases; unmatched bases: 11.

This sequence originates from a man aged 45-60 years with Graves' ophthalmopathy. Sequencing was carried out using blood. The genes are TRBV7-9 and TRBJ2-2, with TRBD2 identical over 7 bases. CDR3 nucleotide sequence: TGTGCCAGCAGCCCGCAGGACGCGCGGGAGACCGGGGAGCTGTTTTTT. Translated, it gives CASSPQDARETGELFF. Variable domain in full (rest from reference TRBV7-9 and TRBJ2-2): DTGVSQNPRHKITKRGQNVTFRCDPISEHNRLYWYRQTLGQGPEFLTYFQNEAQLEKSRLLSDRFSAERPKGSFSTLEIQRTEQGDSAMYLCASSPQDARETGELFFGEGSRLTVL.